This TCR beta chain came from a study of OX40 agonist ivuxolimab in advanced cancers. Overall study: The diagnoses of dose-escalation patients were hepatocellular carcinoma, melanoma, renal cell or head and neck cancer. Of mixed ages from about 23 to 90 and averaging 60 years, the group was almost 85% male. Findings of the study overall: Relative to CD4+, CD8+ T cells held more expanded clones on average.

Patients were excluded for autoimmune disease history or systemic immunosuppression. The CDR3 sequence is 13 residues long. J gave up 5 bases and V 2 bases, and 1 base lay outside the gene matches. Germline assignment: CDR1 MNHEY and CDR2 SVGAGI. Sequencing was performed with immunoSEQ multiplex PCR; in TCRdb, only in-frame clones are kept and a portion is missing. The table shows some 60,000 clones, with roughly 87% occurring only once. A note on this clone: Its matching antigen is unknown.

Sequencing was performed on CD4+ or CD8+ T cells sorted from blood, taken in a trial of the OX40 agonist ivuxolimab. This clonotype was sampled from an adult with an advanced solid tumor such as melanoma, head and neck, liver or kidney cancer. J is TRBJ1-2 and V is TRBV6-5; 8 positions agree with TRBD1. CDR3 in amino acids: CASSYDRGYGYTF. CDR3 nucleotide sequence: TGTGCCAGCAGTTACGACAGGGGTTATGGCTACACCTTC.